The 24 T cell receptor beta chains listed next were all sequenced from one sample in a study of blood T cell repertoires in COVID-19. Assay used: immunoSEQ multiplex PCR; TCRdb lists only in-frame clones, some missing. The sample includes about 26,000 clones, 92% of them seen just once. Specimen: peripheral blood. The receptors were sampled from a human donor in a cohort sampled during active COVID-19.

V is TRBV10-2 and J is TRBJ1-5; D ambiguous. CDR1 and CDR2 (germline): WSHSY, SAAADI. The CDR3 length is 14 residues. Trimming took off 8 bases at V and 0 bases at J, with 11 bases between the two ends. The CDR3 DNA reads TGCGCCAGCGCGCGTTCCGATAGCAATCAGCCCCAGCATTTT. Amino acids: CASARSDSNQPQHF.

V is TRBV10-1 and J is TRBJ2-7, with TRBD2 matching over 14 bases. The CDR3 is made up of 17 amino acids. Germline V CDR1 and CDR2: WNHNN, SYGVQD (reference sequence). With 6 bases clipped from V and 1 base from J, the junction kept 8 bases outside the gene matches. The CDR3, as DNA: TGCGCCAGCAGGGGGACTAGCGGGGGTACACGATCCTACGAGCAGTACGTC. It specifies CASRGTSGGTRSYEQYV.

The rearrangement links TRBV15 to TRBJ1-1; D not certain. V gave up 3 bases and J gave up 3 bases, with 14 bases separating them. Germline V gives CDR1 LNHNV, CDR2 YYDKDF (reference sequence). There are 15 residues in the CDR3. The CDR3 DNA follows: TGTGCCACCAGCAGTCAGGCGCCCCGCGACACTGAAGCTTTCTTT. This encodes CATSSQAPRDTEAFF.

The chain joins TRBV18 to TRBJ2-7, with 7 bases matching TRBD2. This CDR3 region has 13 residues. Germline assignment: CDR1 KGHSH and CDR2 LQKENI. Losses at the gene ends were 2 bases for V and 5 bases for J; bases not matched to a gene: 3. CDR3 nucleotide sequence: TGTGCCAGCTCACCATGGGGGGGTGACGAGCAGTACGTC. Encoded protein: CASSPWGGDEQYV.

V is TRBV10-3 and J is TRBJ2-1; 7 bases align to TRBD2. The V gene end was trimmed by 10 bases and the J gene end by 5 bases; junction bases not matched to a gene: 8. Germline V gene data show CDR1 as ENHRY and CDR2 as SYGVKD. The CDR3 covers 13 residues. The CDR3 DNA reads TGTGCCACTCGCCGGGAGGTCAACAATGAGCAGTTCTTC. This translates into CATRREVNNEQFF.

This CDR3 reads CASSVTGSGYEQYF. Written as DNA, the CDR3 is TGTGCCAGCAGCGTAACCGGTTCCGGCTACGAGCAGTACTTC. The chain is built from TRBV5-4 and TRBJ2-7, with unresolved D. Germline V gene data show CDR1 as SGHNT and CDR2 as YYREEE (reference sequence). The CDR3 is 14 amino acids. The V end was cut by 4 bases, the J end by 3 bases, with 14 bases between.

This clone was counted a single time. The chain couples TRBV7-6 to TRBJ2-1; D not certain. Trimming took off 5 bases at V and 7 bases at J, with 15 bases between the two ends. Germline V gene data show CDR1 as SGHVS and CDR2 as FNYEAQ. The CDR3 sequence is 14 residues long. Here the CDR3 reads CASSQWQVQNEQFF. In DNA, the CDR3 is TGTGCCAGCAGCCAGTGGCAAGTACAGAATGAGCAGTTCTTC. The full variable domain, in which reference TRBV7-6 and TRBJ2-1 provide the parts outside the CDR3, is GAGVSQSPRYKVTKRGQDVALRCDPISGHVSLYWYRQALGQGPEFLTYFNYEAQQDKSGLPNDRFSAERPEGSISTLTIQRTEQRDSAMYRCASSQWQVQNEQFFGPGTRLTVL.

The rearrangement joins TRBV5-1 to TRBJ2-3, with 7 bases that match TRBD1. CDR3 size: 15 residues. Germline V gene lookup returns CDR1 SGHRS and CDR2 YFSETQ. V lost 0 bases, J lost 6 bases, and 7 bases stayed unmatched. CDR3 coding DNA: TGCGCCAGCAGCTTGGAGGACAGGCTCGTGGATACGCAGTATTTT. Amino acids: CASSLEDRLVDTQYF.

This chain joins TRBV12-3 or TRBV12-4 and TRBJ2-1; the match to TRBD2 covers 8 bases. This CDR3 region has 13 residues. J lost 7 bases, V lost 5 bases, and 4 bases had no gene match. The CDR3 sequence is CASSPSGGNEQFF. The CDR3 nucleotides read TGTGCCAGCAGTCCCTCGGGGGGGAATGAGCAGTTCTTC.

This chain links TRBV5-1 with TRBJ2-7; TRBD1 matches 8 bases. Looked up from germline, CDR1 is SGHRS and CDR2 is YFSETQ. J was trimmed by 2 bases and V by 4 bases; bases with no gene match: 8. The CDR3 has 15 residues. CDR3 region: CASSTEGTGAYEQYF. Here the CDR3 DNA reads TGCGCCAGCAGCACTGAAGGGACAGGAGCCTACGAGCAGTACTTC. The whole variable domain, filled in from reference TRBV5-1 and TRBJ2-7, reads KAGVTQTPRYLIKTRGQQVTLSCSPISGHRSVSWYQQTPGQGLQFLFEYFSETQRNKGNFPGRFSGRQFSNSRSEMNVSTLELGDSALYLCASSTEGTGAYEQYFGPGTRLTVT.

V gene TRBV18 combines with J gene TRBJ2-5; D possibly corresponds to TRBD1 (6 bases). CDR3 length equals 16 residues. Germline lookup yields CDR1 KGHSH and CDR2 LQKENI. V shed 2 bases and J shed 2 bases, with 15 bases lying between them. CDR3 bases: TGTGCCAGCTCACCAAGTCGGACAGCCGTACAAGAGACCCAGTACTTC. Its translation: CASSPSRTAVQETQYF.

The V and J genes are TRBV18 and TRBJ1-2; 8 nucleotides agree with TRBD1. The CDR3 spans 14 residues. Germline CDR1 and CDR2: KGHSH and LQKENI. J lost 10 bases, V lost 3 bases, and 10 bases had no gene match. The DNA of the CDR3 is TGTGCCAGCTCACCGGGGCAGGGGGCCTTTGCCTACACCTTC. It is translated as CASSPGQGAFAYTF.

The J gene is TRBJ2-5, the V gene TRBV5-5; TRBD2 matches at 9 bases. Germline lookup yields CDR1 SGHKS and CDR2 YYEKEE (reference sequence). Germline trimming cut 4 bases from V and 4 bases from J; bases unmatched to any gene: 11. CDR3 length equals 16 residues. CDR3 sequence: CASSRRGAGGRETQYF. The CDR3 region has the DNA TGTGCCAGCAGCCGGAGGGGGGCGGGGGGGCGAGAGACCCAGTACTTC.

This chain uses TRBV5-5 with TRBJ2-2; 10 nucleotides agree with TRBD1. The length of the CDR3 is 20 residues. The junction had 15 bases not matched to a gene; V was cut back by 4 bases and J by 0 bases. Germline loops: CDR1 SGHKS, CDR2 YYEKEE (reference sequence). CDR3 protein: CASSRRGTGAFLTNTGELFF. The CDR3 bases are TGTGCCAGCAGCCGGAGAGGGACAGGGGCCTTCCTAACGAACACCGGGGAGCTGTTTTTT.

The chain employs TRBV9 and TRBJ2-7, with 10 bases identical to TRBD2. The CDR3 consists of 17 residues. Trimming removed 1 base from V and 4 bases from J; junction bases left unmatched: 11. CDR1 and CDR2 (germline): SGDLS, YYNGEE. In DNA form, the CDR3 reads TGTGCCAGCAGCGTACGGGCTAGCGGGGGCCTAGGGTACGAGCAGTACTTC. Its translation: CASSVRASGGLGYEQYF.

The gene calls are TRBV3-1 (or the pseudogene TRBV3-2) and TRBJ2-3; 7 bases fit TRBD2. Trimming cost V 1 base and J 1 base; bases outside gene matches: 2. There are 15 residues in the CDR3. Germline V gene data show CDR1 as LGHDT and CDR2 as YNNKEL (reference sequence). CDR3 residues: CASSQVAGGTDTQYF. The CDR3 DNA is TGTGCCAGCAGCCAAGTCGCGGGGGGCACAGATACGCAGTATTTT.

This clone was counted a single time. The V and J genes are TRBV2 and TRBJ2-7; 7 positions match TRBD1. Trimming removed 2 bases from V and 8 bases from J; junction bases left unmatched: 15. CDR1 is SNHLY, CDR2 FYNNEI, per germline. The CDR3 sequence is 16 residues long. CDR3: CASSELDRTTYHKQYV. The CDR3 DNA reads TGTGCCAGCAGTGAATTGGACAGGACGACGTACCACAAGCAGTACGTC.

This clone was seen a handful of times. The V and J genes are TRBV2 and TRBJ1-5, with unresolved D. The CDR3 is made up of 12 amino acids. The V gene lost 5 bases and the J gene lost 8 bases, with 10 bases spanning the gap. In germline, CDR1 is SNHLY, CDR2 FYNNEI. The CDR3 nucleotides read TGTGCCAGCAGTTCCCCAGTTGAGCCCCAGCATTTT. It specifies CASSSPVEPQHF.

The J gene is TRBJ2-5, the V gene TRBV3-1 (or the pseudogene TRBV3-2), with a weak D call TRBD2 (5 bases). The CDR3 is made up of 14 amino acids. The germline gives CDR1 LGHDT, CDR2 YNNKEL (reference sequence). V lost 6 bases and J lost 5, with 16 bases in between. The CDR3 region is CASRAGTTRETQYF. The DNA for the CDR3 is TGTGCCAGCAGGGCGGGCACCACCCGGGAGACCCAGTACTTC.

The chain couples TRBV5-3 to TRBJ1-5, with 7 nucleotides matching TRBD1. TRBV5-3 is annotated as an ORF whose role is uncertain. With 4 bases clipped from V and 9 bases from J, the junction kept 10 bases outside the gene matches. The CDR3 loop spans 14 amino acids. The CDR3 DNA sequence: TGTGCCAGAAGCACACGACAGGGCCCAGGGCCCCAGCATTTT. Its protein product is CARSTRQGPGPQHF.

The gene calls are TRBV4-2 and TRBJ1-4, with 7 positions matching TRBD1. The germline gives CDR1 LGHNA, CDR2 YNFKEQ. V lost 4 bases, J lost 5 bases, and 7 bases stayed unmatched. The CDR3 loop spans 15 amino acids. CDR3 loop: CASSPGDRENEKLFF. In nucleotides, the CDR3 is TGTGCCAGCAGCCCGGGGGACAGAGAGAATGAAAAACTGTTTTTT.

The chain links TRBV19 to TRBJ1-5; D is unresolved. Trimming removed 4 bases at V and 6 bases at J, with 16 bases between. The CDR3 covers 15 residues. The germline gives CDR1 LNHDA, CDR2 SQIVND (reference sequence). CDR3: CASSKTLGAGQPQHF. For the CDR3, the DNA is TGTGCCAGTAGTAAAACGTTAGGAGCTGGTCAGCCCCAGCATTTT.

J is TRBJ2-4 and V is TRBV4-1, with D possibly matching TRBD1 (5 bases). CDR1 and CDR2 from the germline V gene are MGHRA and YSYEKL. Deletions cut 0 bases from V and 9 bases from J, with 9 bases between. The CDR3 contains 13 residues. The CDR3 nucleotides are TGCGCCAGCAGCCAAGAGAAGGGGCCCATTCAGTACTTC. This gives the protein CASSQEKGPIQYF.

The rearrangement links TRBV28 to TRBJ1-4; D possibly corresponds to TRBD1 (6 bases). Germline-derived CDR1 and CDR2 are MDHEN and SYDVKM. There are 15 residues in the CDR3. V dropped 3 bases and J dropped 4 bases, with 12 bases sitting between them. DNA for the CDR3: TGTGCCAGCAGTTTCCGACAGGAGATTAATGAAAAACTGTTTTTT. Amino acids: CASSFRQEINEKLFF.